The sample holds many counts of the clone carrying this T cell receptor beta chain. Its antigen is undetermined. Then a second PCR, running roughly 6 to 11 cycles, was carried out with a sample-barcoded 5' primer and a J-beta primer mix. TCRdb re-derived calls from the 5' RACE reads in MiXCR, one entry per CDR3 protein. The table has about 1.1 million distinct CDR3 sequences, around two fifths seen once. Germline assignment: CDR1 DFQATT and CDR2 SNEGSKA (reference sequence). This CDR3 contains 15 residues. V was clipped by 0 bases and J by 3 bases, with 14 bases between them. These data originate in a study of blood T cells in healthy people across ages. Overall study findings and caveats: The study found TCR beta diversity correlated strongly with naive T cell percentage. Calculation of diversity from one million T cells yielded estimates considered to be underestimates.

This sequence joins TRBV20-1 and TRBJ1-1, with D possibly TRBD1 on 5 matching bases. The sequencing input was blood. The TCR sequence derives from a man aged 18 to 35 in good health. The CDR3 sequence is CSARDTMRGHTEAFF. DNA for the CDR3: TGCAGTGCTAGAGATACGATGCGGGGCCACACTGAAGCTTTCTTT.